One T cell receptor (beta chain) is described in this entry. The sample originates from a study of CD8+CD57+ T cells in acquired aplastic anemia. It was genomic DNA that served as the template for profiling TCR beta VDJ and CDR3. TCRdb ran MiXCR on the reads and lists one entry per CDR3 protein. This sample has 35,000 to 45,000 distinct CDR3 sequences, with roughly two thirds found just once. Germline loops: CDR1 SNHLY, CDR2 FYNNEI. V was cut by 3 bases and J by 15 bases, with 12 bases left in between. The CDR3 loop spans 11 amino acids. The receptor was isolated from a human donor in good health, serving as a control. Sample: sorted CD4+, CD8+, or CD8+CD57+ T cells (not recorded which) from PBMCs. V is TRBV2 and J is TRBJ2-1; D might be TRBD1 (6 bases). Written as DNA, the CDR3 is TGTGCCAGCAGTGACCGCCAGGGGCGGTTCTTC. Protein sequence: CASSDRQGRFF.